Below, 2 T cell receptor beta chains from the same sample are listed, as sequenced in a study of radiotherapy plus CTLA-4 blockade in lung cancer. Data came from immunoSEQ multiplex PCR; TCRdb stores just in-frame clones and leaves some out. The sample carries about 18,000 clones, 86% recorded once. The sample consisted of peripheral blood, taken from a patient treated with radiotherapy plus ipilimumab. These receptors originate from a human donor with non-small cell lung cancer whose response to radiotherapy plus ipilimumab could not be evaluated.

In DNA, the CDR3 is TGTGCCAGCAGTCCTAGCGGGTCCACAGATACGCAGTATTTT. It yields the protein CASSPSGSTDTQYF. The V call is TRBV9, the J call TRBJ2-3; 8 bases match TRBD2. CDR3 length: 14 amino acids. J gave up 2 bases and V 5 bases, and 4 bases lay outside the gene matches. Germline-derived CDR1 and CDR2 are SGDLS and YYNGEE.

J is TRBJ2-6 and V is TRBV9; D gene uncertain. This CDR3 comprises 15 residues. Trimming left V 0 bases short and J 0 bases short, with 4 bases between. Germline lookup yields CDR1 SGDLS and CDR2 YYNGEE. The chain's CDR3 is CASSVGLSGANVLTF. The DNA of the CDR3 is TGTGCCAGCAGCGTAGGACTCTCTGGGGCCAACGTCCTGACTTTC.